These 2 T cell receptor beta chains originate from one sample sequenced in a study of shared T cell receptors in the human thymus (dated by TCRdb to the early 2020s). Receptors were amplified or captured by the immunoSEQ multiplex PCR assay. TCRdb provides this immuneACCESS table in a form limited to in-frame rearrangements. Some clones are lacking; in checked studies, under half of them reflect an unresolved V gene, and why the rest are absent is not known. The table for this sample lists roughly 660,000 clones; more than 75% of them were counted only once. The ten largest clones capture about 0.01% of the sample. These data were also filed under a second study, of human thymus T cells.

Sequencing was carried out using thymocytes. All receptors come from a boy in the first two years of life with a congenital heart defect. Donor details come from another sample of the same person, matched by shared clones.

This clone was seen only a few times. This rearrangement joins TRBV5-6 to TRBJ2-2; perhaps TRBD2 as D (5 bases). V was shortened by 4 bases and J by 5 bases, with 6 bases between the two germline ends. Germline V gene data show CDR1 as SGHDT and CDR2 as YYEEEE. The CDR3 spans 12 residues. The CDR3 region has the DNA TGTGCCAGCAGCGGGAGTACCGGGGAGCTGTTTTTT. It yields the protein CASSGSTGELFF.

The V and J genes are TRBV4-1 and TRBJ2-1; TRBD2 aligns across 8 bases. This CDR3 comprises 12 residues. Germline CDR1 is MGHRA and CDR2 is YSYEKL. Germline trimming cut 5 bases from V and 10 bases from J; bases unmatched to any gene: 4. CDR3 in amino acids: CASSSPGGEQFF. The CDR3 nucleotides are TGCGCCAGCAGCTCCCCGGGAGGGGAGCAGTTCTTC.